The following is a TCR beta chain sequence with its context. This clonotype was seen ten or more times. Which antigen it targets is not known. Base quality data are lacking; no much larger clone is found one base away. The receptor library was made with multiplex PCR. The sample was run on an Illumina HiSeq 4000. TCR beta libraries were built with iRepertoire HTBI primers and Arm-PCR amplification of CDR3 regions. PCR products were gel purified before sequencing. The source study handled its data this way. Across samples, approximately 68 TRBV and over 11 TRBJ segments were identified and used for gene usage analysis of CDR3 amino acid clonotypes. COPE and FqMerger were used to merge the filtered high-quality paired reads into contigs. Contigs were aligned with BLAST to IMGT TRBV, TRBD and TRBJ reference genes, and CDR3 was defined per IMGT. Any clonotype with a frequency above 0.1% was counted as a highly expanded clone. Shannon entropy was used to measure repertoire diversity, and the Gini coefficient was used to measure V-J evenness. A clonotype was considered public if more than one individual shared it. TCRdb trimmed public reads at Q25 via fastp, called clones via MiXCR and kept in-frame beta chains. Every entry covers one CDR3 protein and lists the most common genes and DNA from its rows. The V and J calls come from TCRdb's annotation, not from the publication. Present in this sample are 250,000 to 300,000 distinct CDR3 sequences, 15% to 20% of which were seen just once. The ten top clones hold 14% of the sample.

This sample was taken from a study of regulatory T cells in long-lasting Graves disease (dated by TCRdb to the early 2020s). Looking at the study overall: Patients with newly diagnosed Graves' disease had been on antithyroid drugs for under 3 months. Patients with persistent Graves' disease were compared with patients with newly diagnosed Graves' disease using TCR sequencing and RNA sequencing of peripheral blood. The study was registered as a clinical trial and conducted in China. A total of some 33 samples were covered by TCR sequencing, comprising some 13 persistent and around 20 newly diagnosed Graves' disease patients. Broad study findings and their caveats: The small sample size was acknowledged by the authors as a limitation that may reduce accuracy. Preferential use of TRBV28, TRBJ1-2 and TRBJ2-5 was observed in persistent disease, whereas TRBV20-1 and TRBJ2-1 were favored in newly diagnosed disease. A larger number of public clonotypes was shared among persistent patients (approximately 3,000) than among newly diagnosed patients (about 990). Persistent Graves' disease patients showed lower TCR Shannon entropy and fewer highly expanded clones than newly diagnosed patients, suggesting clonal expansion. Only peripheral blood was studied, because thyroid tissue, the primary lesion, was inaccessible. Only the TCR beta chain was sequenced and analyzed.

The CDR3, from cysteine to phenylalanine, totals 15 residues. Only the CDR3 DNA stays, 45 bases, in frame from base 1. CDR1 MNHEY and CDR2 SVGAGI are derived from the germline V gene. Ends trimmed: V by 6 bases, J by 4 bases; bases unmatched to a gene: 7. Taken with the paper, the label for time point translates to: newly diagnosed GD, antithyroid drugs for less than 3 months. RNA was extracted from PBMCs in TRIzol for both TCR sequencing and RNA sequencing. The diagnosis of Graves' disease followed American Thyroid Association guidelines. Patients were recruited from an endocrinology department in Xi'an, China. Each patient gave 7 to 9.5 milliliters of peripheral blood, collected in an EDTA anticoagulant tube. PBMCs were isolated by Ficoll Paque Plus density gradient separation without further T cell sorting. RNA quality was checked with an Agilent 2100 Bioanalyzer and agarose gel, and concentration with a NanoDrop 2000.

A further study also used this sample, focusing on T cells in Graves' hyperthyroidism and ophthalmopathy. That second report states: A patient counted as having stable Graves' hyperthyroidism if no progression to ophthalmopathy occurred over 18 months of follow-up. Hyperthyroidism patients were newly diagnosed, with disease duration under 2 months, and aged 18 to 65 years. Any patient with an uncontrolled infection, another autoimmune disease, pregnancy or lactation was excluded. Diagnoses were based on clinical symptoms, serum thyroxine and TRAb, thyroid ultrasound and orbital computed tomography. The first round of RT-PCR for the TCR CDR3 was performed with the HTBI primer set and the Qiagen OneStep RT-PCR kit. Blood samples also contained most of the expanded thyroid clonotypes (frequency above 0.001), which suggests that blood repertoires may reflect thyroid immune responses. In cross-validation, a model built on a 13 V-J signature told ophthalmopathy apart from stable hyperthyroidism with less than 90% sensitivity and around 83% specificity, and in testing the same model reached 80%/75%. In validation, progression to ophthalmopathy was predicted by the model with 70.59% sensitivity and approximately 78% specificity, a median of approximately 7.1 months before onset. A discovery cohort of around 100 patients, 43 with Graves' ophthalmopathy and about 58 with stable Graves' hyperthyroidism, was used to find distinguishing TCR V-J signatures. Whether ophthalmopathy could be predicted prospectively was tested in an independent validation cohort made up of under 20 hyperthyroidism patients plus 17 patients who later progressed to ophthalmopathy. The 100 discovery patients were divided at random into training and test sets in a 7:3 ratio. In six Graves' hyperthyroidism patients, the study also compared T-cell repertoires from thyroid tissue with T-cell repertoires from blood. After blood sampling, hyperthyroidism patients were treated with methimazole at a starting dose of 30 mg daily, and ophthalmopathy patients were treated with high-dose intravenous methylprednisolone. A second multiplex PCR round built the libraries, followed by size selection and purification. Paired-end sequencing of the libraries was performed with 100 bp reads on an Illumina HiSeq2000. SOAPnuke was used to process the raw data, removing reads that contained adapters or uncalled bases, had a mean Phred below 15, or lacked an exact match to the constant primer or identifier. High-quality paired reads were merged using COPE v1.2.5, and each unique nucleotide sequence was defined as a clonotype. MiTCR v1.1 was used to align the clonotypes against IMGT TRBV, TRBD and TRBJ reference segments. The analysis included only V-J combinations with a frequency above 0.0001, which together covered around 99% of the repertoires. A TCS score was defined as the ratio between F50 (clonal expansion) and ExV (chaos), using BLOSUM62-based TCRdist between CDR3 peptides within each V-J. Welch's t-statistics and random forest reduced 500 to 650 V-J features to fewer than 15, which were used in a naive Bayes classifier (R e1071). Sample size was not statistically predetermined, and investigators were not blinded to group allocation. The paper reports TCR Vbeta CDR3 sequencing of some 140 peripheral blood samples: some 41 ophthalmopathy, fewer than 85 hyperthyroidism and around 17 progressor patients.

The sequence was obtained from a woman aged 25 to 45 with Graves disease. Donor details come from another sample of the same person, matched by shared clones. The material was peripheral blood mononuclear cells (PBMCs), obtained at new diagnosis, from a patient treated with antithyroid drugs. The rearrangement joined TRBV6-5 to TRBJ1-5, with 9 bases aligning to TRBD1. The DNA reads TGTGCCAGCAGCTACGACAGGGGGATGAATCAGCCCCAGCATTTT. This codes for CASSYDRGMNQPQHF.